Below are 23 T cell receptor beta chains sequenced from a single sample in a study of blood T cell repertoires in COVID-19. The assay was immunoSEQ multiplex PCR, and TCRdb's table has in-frame clones only and misses some. Here the sample spans more than 100,000 clones, 70% to 90% being singletons. What was sequenced was peripheral blood. These receptors all stem from a woman in her forties or fifties with active or convalescent COVID-19.

The chain links TRBV4-3 to TRBJ1-1; D unresolved. The germline V gene encodes CDR1 LGHNA and CDR2 YSLEER. The CDR3 has 15 amino acids. Trimming left V 1 base short and J 0 bases short, with 9 bases between. Here the CDR3 reads CASSQVYLLNTEAFF. DNA for the CDR3: TGCGCCAGCAGCCAAGTTTATTTGTTGAACACTGAAGCTTTCTTT.

This chain uses TRBV6-2 or TRBV6-3 with TRBJ2-1, with D maybe TRBD1 (5 bases). The CDR3 is made up of 11 amino acids. V lost 2 bases to trimming and J lost 14 bases, with 10 bases between them. Germline V gene data show CDR1 as MNHEY and CDR2 as SVGEGT. DNA of the CDR3: TGTGCCAGCAGTTACCGGACAATCGAGTTCTTC. Residues: CASSYRTIEFF.

The rearrangement joins TRBV27 to TRBJ2-7; weak D call: TRBD2 (5 bases). The CDR3 is 14 residues long. Per the germline V gene, CDR1 is MNHEY and CDR2 is SMNVEV (reference sequence). The V and J ends lost 2 bases and 7 bases respectively, with 15 bases between them. The CDR3 DNA is TGTGCCAGCAGTTTAATCAAGGGAGACGGGGAGCAGTACTTC. The encoded protein is CASSLIKGDGEQYF.

The chain couples TRBV5-8 to TRBJ1-1; D possibly corresponds to TRBD1 (5 bases). Germline assignment: CDR1 SGHTS and CDR2 YDEGEE. Trimming shortened V by 5 bases and J by 1 base, and 12 bases separated the two germline ends. The CDR3 runs 14 residues. CDR3 in amino acids: CASSNRQRNTEAFF. The DNA of the CDR3 is TGTGCCAGCAGTAACAGACAGAGGAACACTGAAGCTTTCTTT.

The rearrangement uses TRBV14 and TRBJ2-2, with 8 nucleotides matching TRBD1. Germline values: CDR1 SGHDN, CDR2 FVKESK. The trim removed 0 bases at V and 6 bases at J, leaving 6 bases unmatched. The CDR3 is made up of 16 amino acids. The CDR3 bases are TGTGCCAGCAGCCAAGATCTGACAGGGGCTGCCGGGGAGCTGTTTTTT. This codes for CASSQDLTGAAGELFF.

The chain joins TRBV30 to TRBJ1-2; 9 bases align to TRBD1. There are 13 residues in the CDR3. Looked up from germline, CDR1 is GTSNPN and CDR2 is SVGIG (reference sequence). The ends lost 2 bases at V and 6 bases at J; junction bases unmatched: 4. CDR3 region: CAWSRTGDHGYTF. The CDR3 bases are TGTGCCTGGAGTCGGACAGGGGATCATGGCTACACCTTC.

The gene calls are TRBV9 and TRBJ1-4; D gene uncertain. CDR3 length: 14 residues. The germline gives CDR1 SGDLS, CDR2 YYNGEE. V was pared by 3 bases and J by 8 bases, with 14 bases between. The CDR3 is CASSGGPTGEKLFF. CDR3 sequence (DNA): TGTGCCAGCAGCGGCGGGCCTACGGGGGAAAAACTGTTTTTT.

In its sample, this clone was seen once. This chain links TRBV29-1 with TRBJ2-7, with D perhaps matching TRBD2 (6 bases). The germline gives CDR1 SQVTM, CDR2 ANQGSEA. The CDR3 loop spans 13 amino acids. The V end lost 2 bases, the J end lost 3 bases, and 11 bases lay between the germline ends. The CDR3 reads CSVESPGVYEQYF. CDR3 nucleotide sequence: TGCAGCGTTGAATCACCGGGAGTCTACGAGCAGTACTTC.

This clone was seen just once. The genes are TRBV19 and TRBJ2-3; 9 bases align to TRBD2. After removal of 4 bases from V and 3 bases from J, the junction contained 8 bases not matched to a gene. There are 16 residues in the CDR3. Germline V gene sequence: CDR1 LNHDA, CDR2 SQIVND (reference sequence). For the CDR3, the DNA is TGTGCCAGTAGTAGCGGGAGGGCCGGGCGGACAGATACGCAGTATTTT. It codes for CASSSGRAGRTDTQYF.

This chain joins TRBV7-9 and TRBJ2-5, with a possible D match to TRBD2 (7 bases). The germline V gene has CDR1 SEHNR and CDR2 FQNEAQ (reference sequence). With 4 bases removed from V and 0 bases from J, the gap between germline ends came to 24 bases. This CDR3 is built from 19 residues. CDR3 DNA sequence: TGTGCCAGCAGCTCCGGACAGTTGGGAGGGGTGGCCAACCAAGAGACCCAGTACTTC. It translates to CASSSGQLGGVANQETQYF.

This clone was recorded only once. The V and J genes are TRBV6-5 and TRBJ2-6; perhaps TRBD1 as D (5 bases). Trimming took 4 bases from V and 1 from J, leaving 11 bases between them. Germline CDR1 MNHEY, CDR2 SVGAGI. The CDR3 loop spans 16 amino acids. The CDR3 sequence is CASSWGKISGANVLTF. CDR3 DNA: TGTGCCAGCAGTTGGGGCAAGATTTCTGGGGCCAACGTCCTGACTTTC.

This chain connects TRBV7-3 to TRBJ2-2; D gene unclear. Germline V lookup: CDR1 SGHTA, CDR2 FQGTGA. The CDR3 runs to 12 residues. V was shortened by 4 bases and J by 6 bases, with 6 bases between the two germline ends. The CDR3 spells CASSSPPGELFF. The CDR3 DNA follows: TGTGCCAGCAGCTCTCCTCCCGGGGAGCTGTTTTTT.

This clone was seen once. The V gene is TRBV10-3, the J gene TRBJ2-1; TRBD2 aligns across 11 bases. J lost 9 bases, V lost 8 bases, and 6 bases had no gene match. Germline loops: CDR1 ENHRY, CDR2 SYGVKD. This CDR3 comprises 13 residues. Here the CDR3 reads CAIASGRSAEQFF. The CDR3 DNA follows: TGTGCCATCGCTAGCGGGAGGTCCGCTGAGCAGTTCTTC.

V and J are TRBV3-1 (or the pseudogene TRBV3-2) and TRBJ2-3; a weak D match, TRBD2 (6 bases). Trimming cost V 4 bases and J 6 bases, with 29 bases left between them. The CDR3 runs to 19 residues. Germline-derived CDR1 and CDR2 are LGHDT and YNNKEL (reference sequence). CDR3 DNA: TGTGCCAGCAGCCCCCCCGGTGGAGGGCCCCGGAGCCAGGCCGATACGCAGTATTTT. This encodes CASSPPGGGPRSQADTQYF.

A few counts support this clone. The chain recombines TRBV11-2 with TRBJ2-7, with D unclear. The CDR3 has 13 residues. CDR1 is SGHAT, CDR2 FQNNGV, per germline. Trimming removed 6 bases from V and 0 bases from J, with 9 bases in between. The CDR3, as DNA: TGTGCCAGCAGATCTCTTAACTCCTACGAGCAGTACTTC. Encoded protein: CASRSLNSYEQYF.

The rearrangement uses TRBV30 and TRBJ2-5, with TRBD2 as a possible D gene (6 bases). Germline V gene lookup returns CDR1 GTSNPN and CDR2 SVGIG (reference sequence). Trimming cost V 8 bases and J 1 base, with 20 bases left between them. The CDR3 totals 15 residues. The CDR3 nucleotides read TGTGCCCGGGATGCGGGCGGGACCTCCCAAGAGACCCAGTACTTC. Encoded protein: CARDAGGTSQETQYF.

J is TRBJ2-7 and V is TRBV5-6; TRBD1 might be the D (5 bases). The CDR3 is 14 amino acids. Trimming took off 4 bases at V and 10 bases at J, with 21 bases between the two ends. Germline CDR1 is SGHDT and CDR2 is YYEEEE. DNA of the CDR3: TGTGCCAGCAGCGGATTACAGGAGCCCGACGCTCAGTACTTC. As protein: CASSGLQEPDAQYF.

The table lists this clone with a few counts. The chain links TRBV18 to TRBJ1-6; possible D gene TRBD1, 6 bases. Trimming pared 11 bases from V and 0 bases from J, leaving 17 bases between. From germline, CDR1 is KGHSH and CDR2 LQKENI. The CDR3 sequence is 16 residues long. CDR3 residues: CAARTAESSYNSPLHF. The CDR3 DNA is TGTGCCGCACGGACAGCCGAGAGCTCCTATAATTCACCCCTCCACTTT.

The genes are TRBV10-3 and TRBJ2-1; 7 nucleotides match TRBD2. Losses at the gene ends were 5 bases for V and 3 bases for J; bases not matched to a gene: 4. The germline CDR1 and CDR2 sequences are ENHRY and SYGVKD. The CDR3 length is 14 residues. The CDR3 DNA reads as TGTGCCATCAGTACCGGGACTATCTACAATGAGCAGTTCTTC. Translated, it gives CAISTGTIYNEQFF.

The rearrangement uses TRBV27 and TRBJ1-1; no reliable D call. Germline V gene data show CDR1 as MNHEY and CDR2 as SMNVEV (reference sequence). V lost 2 bases and J 4 bases, leaving 14 bases between the germline ends. The CDR3 is made up of 15 amino acids. For the CDR3, the DNA is TGTGCCAGCAGTTTAAGCCCTCCGGGAGGCACTGAAGCTTTCTTT. Translation: CASSLSPPGGTEAFF.

V gene TRBV24-1 combines with J gene TRBJ2-3, with a possible D match to TRBD2 (5 bases). V lost 9 bases, J lost 8 bases, and 11 bases lay in between. The CDR3 loop spans 11 amino acids. In germline, CDR1 is KGHDR, CDR2 SFDVKD. The CDR3 DNA follows: TGTGCCACCGACAACGAGGGTACGCAGTATTTT. It translates to CATDNEGTQYF.

The chain employs TRBV15 and TRBJ2-7, with D uncertain. This CDR3 has 14 residues. Trimming shortened V by 1 base and J by 1 base, and 8 bases separated the two germline ends. From germline, CDR1 is LNHNV and CDR2 YYDKDF (reference sequence). CDR3 sequence (DNA): TGTGCCACCAGCAGAGGTACGAGATCCTACGAGCAGTACTTC. The encoded protein is CATSRGTRSYEQYF.

J is TRBJ2-2 and V is TRBV7-3; D may be TRBD2 (6 bases). This CDR3 spans 14 amino acids. Trimming pared 2 bases from V and 5 bases from J, leaving 9 bases between. CDR1 and CDR2 from the germline V gene are SGHTA and FQGTGA. DNA of the CDR3: TGTGCCAGCAGCTTAGCGGGAAGGACCGGGGAGCTGTTTTTT. Amino acids: CASSLAGRTGELFF.